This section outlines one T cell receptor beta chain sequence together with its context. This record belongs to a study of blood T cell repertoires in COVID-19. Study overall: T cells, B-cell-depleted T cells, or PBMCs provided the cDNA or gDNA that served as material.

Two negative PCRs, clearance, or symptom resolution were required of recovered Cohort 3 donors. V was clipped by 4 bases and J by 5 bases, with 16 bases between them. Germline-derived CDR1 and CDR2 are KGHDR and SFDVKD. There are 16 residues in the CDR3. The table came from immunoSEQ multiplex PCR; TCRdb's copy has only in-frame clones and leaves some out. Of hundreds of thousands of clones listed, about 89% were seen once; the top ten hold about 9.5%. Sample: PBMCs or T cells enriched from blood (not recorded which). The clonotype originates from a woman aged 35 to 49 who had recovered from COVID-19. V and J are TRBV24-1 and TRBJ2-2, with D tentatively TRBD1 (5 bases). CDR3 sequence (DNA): TGTGCCACCAGTGACCTGAAACGACCAGGGACCGGGGAGCTGTTTTTT. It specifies CATSDLKRPGTGELFF.